This T cell receptor beta chain emerged from a study of PD-1 blockade in classical Hodgkin lymphoma. The germline CDR1 and CDR2 sequences are SGHRS and YFSETQ. Trimming at V came to 5 bases and at J to 3 bases, leaving 6 bases not matched to a gene. This CDR3 has 15 residues. The repertoire was sequenced with immunoSEQ multiplex PCR; TCRdb's copy has only in-frame clones and lacks some. The sample contains approximately 52,000 clones, about nine tenths of which appear only once. Regarding time point: cycle 4 day 1 (C4D1), after 6 weeks of nivolumab. Every patient had relapsed following autologous stem cell transplantation, and cohorts differed in brentuximab vedotin exposure.

The sample consisted of peripheral blood mononuclear cells (PBMCs), taken before the fourth cycle of nivolumab. The clonotype was recovered from a human donor with classical Hodgkin lymphoma. This chain links TRBV5-1 with TRBJ1-3; 9 bases fit TRBD1. The CDR3 loop reads CASRLGTGSGNTIYF. The CDR3 DNA reads as TGCGCCAGCAGACTCGGGACAGGGAGTGGAAACACCATATATTTT.